Listed here are 10 T cell receptor beta chains from one sample, sequenced in a study of graft-versus-host responses after intestinal transplantation. Antigens of these TCRs are unknown. The protocol was immunoSEQ multiplex PCR, while the TCRdb copy is restricted to in-frame clones and leaves out a portion. The repertoire consists of more than 95,000 clones, with approximately 94% occurring once and the leading ten covering less than 1.5%. The sequencing used unstimulated CD8+ T cells sorted from spleen or lymph node cells, collected before intestinal transplant. The receptors originated from a human donor who received an intestinal transplant.

The gene calls are TRBV2 and TRBJ2-6; D ambiguous. Germline V gives CDR1 SNHLY, CDR2 FYNNEI. The CDR3 runs 16 residues. The V end was cut by 6 bases, the J end by 4 bases, with 16 bases between. This CDR3 is CASRTQPSSGANVLTF. The CDR3 DNA sequence: TGTGCCAGCAGAACCCAACCCAGCTCCGGGGCCAACGTCCTGACTTTC. Together with reference TRBV2 and TRBJ2-6, the CDR3 gives the full variable domain: EPEVTQTPSHQVTQMGQEVILRCVPISNHLYFYWYRQILGQKVEFLVSFYNNEISEKSEIFDDQFSVERPDGSNFTLKIRSTKLEDSAMYFCASRTQPSSGANVLTFGAGSRLTVL.

The chain has TRBV7-8 and TRBJ2-5; weak D call: TRBD2 (5 bases). The germline V and J ends were trimmed by 5 bases and 5 bases, with 12 bases remaining between them. The CDR3 is 13 amino acids. Germline lookup yields CDR1 SGHVS and CDR2 FQNEAQ. The CDR3 DNA reads as TGTGCCAGCAGCAACGACCGCGGGGAGACCCAGTACTTC. Protein product: CASSNDRGETQYF.

This clone was detected only once. The chain has TRBV27 and TRBJ2-7; TRBD1 matches at 7 bases. J was trimmed by 3 bases and V by 6 bases; bases with no gene match: 5. Germline V gene data show CDR1 as MNHEY and CDR2 as SMNVEV (reference sequence). This CDR3 has 13 amino acids. CDR3 DNA: TGTGCCAGCAGACCACAGGGGCTCTACGAGCAGTACTTC. This sequence encodes CASRPQGLYEQYF.

The rearrangement uses TRBV10-1 and TRBJ2-7; D uncertain. The V end lost 6 bases, the J end lost 1 base, and 7 bases lay between the germline ends. This CDR3 is 12 amino acids long. Germline CDR1 is WNHNN and CDR2 is SYGVQD (reference sequence). In DNA form, the CDR3 reads TGCGCCAGCAGCCATACATCCTACGAGCAGTACTTC. Its translation: CASSHTSYEQYF.

CDR3: CASSETAGVQETQYF. The CDR3 nucleotides are TGTGCCAGCAGTGAAACAGCGGGGGTCCAAGAGACCCAGTACTTC. The chain uses TRBV25-1 and TRBJ2-5; TRBD2 agrees at 8 bases. CDR3 length: 15 amino acids. The V gene's germline CDR1 is MGHDK and CDR2 SYGVNS. The V and J ends lost 2 bases and 1 base, in that order; junction bases with no gene match: 3.

Points on this clone: In the same sample, other DNA sequences code for this CDR3. The rearrangement links TRBV7-8 to TRBJ1-2; D remains unclear. Germline V gene sequence: CDR1 SGHVS, CDR2 FQNEAQ. The V gene lost 3 bases and the J gene lost 4 bases, with 9 bases spanning the gap. This CDR3 comprises 13 residues. The CDR3 here is CASSFGSLYGYTF. CDR3 in DNA: TGTGCCAGCAGCTTCGGGTCGCTCTATGGCTACACCTTC.

The V and J genes are TRBV5-1 and TRBJ2-7; the D gene is possibly TRBD2 (6 bases). Germline V gene data show CDR1 as SGHRS and CDR2 as YFSETQ. The V end was cut by 2 bases, the J end by 4 bases, with 7 bases between. The CDR3 covers 12 residues. CDR3 sequence: CASSLRGYEQYF. The CDR3 DNA reads as TGCGCCAGCAGCTTACGGGGGTACGAGCAGTACTTC.

The V gene is TRBV7-9, the J gene TRBJ1-1, with TRBD1 matching over 8 bases. V shed 2 bases and J 0 bases; nucleotides not matched to a gene: 14. This CDR3 spans 19 amino acids. Germline CDR1 SEHNR, CDR2 FQNEAQ (reference sequence). CDR3 region: CASSLSVGRGLALNTEAFF. For the CDR3, the DNA is TGTGCCAGCAGCTTATCCGTTGGCAGGGGGCTCGCTTTGAACACTGAAGCTTTCTTT.

This sequence joins TRBV4-1 and TRBJ1-1; D is possibly TRBD1 (6 bases). V was shortened by 1 base and J by 4 bases, with 13 bases between the two germline ends. CDR3 size: 15 residues. Germline V gives CDR1 MGHRA, CDR2 YSYEKL. CDR3 bases: TGCGCCAGCAGCCAAGGACAGGACTGGAGCACTGAAGCTTTCTTT. Translated, it gives CASSQGQDWSTEAFF.

This chain joins TRBV9 and TRBJ2-1, with a possible D match to TRBD2 (6 bases). This CDR3 comprises 12 residues. V was pared by 4 bases and J by 12 bases, with 14 bases between. CDR1 and CDR2 from the germline V gene are SGDLS and YYNGEE. In DNA, the CDR3 is TGTGCCAGCAGCCTCAATGGGGGGTGGCAGTTCTTC. Translation gives CASSLNGGWQFF.